These 22 T cell receptor beta chains came from one sample sequenced in a study of control samples from healthy donors and cancer patients. Some clones are missing from TCRdb's copy, which holds only in-frame ones; the method was immunoSEQ multiplex PCR. The sample carries some 100,000 clones, 75% to 85% recorded once. The sequenced sample was blood. The receptors come from a woman aged 30 to 39 in good health.

This chain joins TRBV19 and TRBJ1-2; D not certain. CDR3 length: 11 amino acids. The germline gives CDR1 LNHDA, CDR2 SQIVND (reference sequence). V was clipped by 4 bases and J by 5 bases, with 5 bases between them. CDR3 protein: CASSTGYGYTF. As DNA, the CDR3 is TGTGCCAGTAGTACCGGGTATGGCTACACCTTC.

This chain joins TRBV11-3 and TRBJ2-7; D is ambiguous. The CDR3 is made up of 12 amino acids. Germline CDR1 reads SGHNT; CDR2 reads YENEEA. The V end lost 1 base, the J end lost 5 bases, and 6 bases lay between the germline ends. CDR3 sequence (DNA): TGTGCCAGCAGCTTAGCGGACCACGAGCAGTACTTC. Amino acids: CASSLADHEQYF.

This clone appeared once. The rearrangement links TRBV6-5 to TRBJ2-6; D call uncertain. Between the trimmed V and J ends, which lost 0 bases and 9 bases, there was a span of 12 bases. Germline V lookup: CDR1 MNHEY, CDR2 SVGAGI. CDR3 length equals 15 residues. The CDR3 nucleotides read TGTGCCAGCAGTTACTCGAGCACAACTTTCAACGTCCTGACTTTC. Translated: CASSYSSTTFNVLTF.

This chain connects TRBV7-8 to TRBJ2-2; 10 bases align to TRBD1. Germline loops: CDR1 SGHVS, CDR2 FQNEAQ. The CDR3 consists of 15 residues. V gave up 8 bases and J gave up 4 bases; unmatched junction bases: 7. The CDR3 region has the DNA TGTGCCAGCGTTAGACAGGGGGCTCTCACCGGGGAGCTGTTTTTT. Protein sequence: CASVRQGALTGELFF. Filled out from reference TRBV7-8 and TRBJ2-2, the complete variable domain reads GAGVSQSPRYKVAKRGQDVALRCDPISGHVSLFWYQQALGQGPEFLTYFQNEAQLDKSGLPSDRFFAERPEGSVSTLKIQRTQQEDSAVYLCASVRQGALTGELFFGEGSRLTVL.

The chain links TRBV5-4 to TRBJ2-2; 15 bases map to TRBD2. Trimming took 4 bases from V and 4 from J; bases not matched to a gene: 5. From germline, CDR1 is SGHNT and CDR2 YYREEE (reference sequence). The CDR3 is 17 amino acids. The CDR3 is CASSPWTSGGGTGELFF. CDR3 nucleotides: TGTGCCAGCAGCCCCTGGACTAGCGGGGGGGGCACCGGGGAGCTGTTTTTT.

The chain links TRBV20-1 to TRBJ1-4; D not resolved. Per germline, CDR1 DFQATT and CDR2 SNEGSKA (reference sequence). The CDR3 sequence is 15 residues long. The germline V and J ends were trimmed by 3 bases and 0 bases, with 11 bases remaining between them. The CDR3 is CSASYGIPTNEKLFF. Here the CDR3 DNA reads TGCAGTGCTAGTTACGGGATCCCAACTAATGAAAAACTGTTTTTT.

There are a few counts of this clone. The gene calls are TRBV19 and TRBJ2-7; D is possibly TRBD1 or TRBD2 (6 bases each). Per the germline V gene, CDR1 is LNHDA and CDR2 is SQIVND (reference sequence). Trimming cost V 3 bases and J 1 base, with 10 bases left between them. This CDR3 has 14 amino acids. The CDR3 nucleotides are TGTGCCAGTAGTATGGGGGGCTGGTCCTACGAGCAGTACTTC. Translation: CASSMGGWSYEQYF.

The chain recombines TRBV27 with TRBJ1-5, with TRBD1 identical over 12 bases. This CDR3 is 18 amino acids long. The germline gives CDR1 MNHEY, CDR2 SMNVEV (reference sequence). Unmatched junction bases numbered 12, after V lost 5 bases and J lost 4 bases. Here the CDR3 DNA reads TGTGCCAGCAGTAATATTCGGGACAGGGGGCAAGGGAATCAGCCCCAGCATTTT. It yields the protein CASSNIRDRGQGNQPQHF.

The J gene is TRBJ2-3, the V gene TRBV7-9, with 8 nucleotides matching TRBD1. This CDR3 contains 15 residues. V lost 3 bases, J lost 4 bases, and 6 bases stayed unmatched. Germline V CDR1 and CDR2: SEHNR, FQNEAQ (reference sequence). CDR3 protein: CASSLDRVEADTQYF. CDR3 DNA: TGTGCCAGCAGCTTGGACAGGGTGGAGGCAGATACGCAGTATTTT.

This clone was detected once. This chain uses TRBV5-1 with TRBJ2-3; the D gene is possibly TRBD2 (6 bases). Looked up from germline, CDR1 is SGHRS and CDR2 is YFSETQ. V gave up 4 bases and J gave up 1 base, with 13 bases separating them. The CDR3 runs to 15 residues. The CDR3 DNA reads as TGCGCCAGCAGCCCGGTGGAGCGGGGCACAGATACGCAGTATTTT. Its translation is CASSPVERGTDTQYF. The variable domain in full, completed from reference TRBV5-1 and TRBJ2-3, reads KAGVTQTPRYLIKTRGQQVTLSCSPISGHRSVSWYQQTPGQGLQFLFEYFSETQRNKGNFPGRFSGRQFSNSRSEMNVSTLELGDSALYLCASSPVERGTDTQYFGPGTRLTVL.

This clone was recorded once. The chain joins TRBV7-2 to TRBJ1-6; tentatively, D is TRBD1 (6 bases). There are 15 residues in the CDR3. CDR1 and CDR2 from the germline V gene are SGHTA and FQGNSA. Trimming took off 4 bases at V and 4 bases at J, with 11 bases between the two ends. Here the CDR3 reads CASSSTGHYNSPLHF. In DNA form, the CDR3 reads TGTGCCAGCAGCTCGACAGGTCATTATAATTCACCCCTCCACTTT.

J is TRBJ2-2 and V is TRBV3-1 (or the pseudogene TRBV3-2), with D unresolved. With 1 base removed from V and 6 bases from J, the gap between germline ends came to 15 bases. This CDR3 comprises 16 residues. CDR1 is LGHDT, CDR2 YNNKEL, per germline (reference sequence). CDR3: CASSQVGSSGPGELFF. CDR3 in DNA: TGTGCCAGCAGCCAAGTAGGATCATCCGGACCCGGGGAGCTGTTTTTT.

The V and J genes are TRBV30 and TRBJ1-3; 8 nucleotides line up with TRBD1. V shed 2 bases, J shed 4 bases, and the junction held 7 bases outside the gene matches. The germline V gene encodes CDR1 GTSNPN and CDR2 SVGIG (reference sequence). The CDR3 has 15 amino acids. The CDR3 nucleotides are TGTGCCTGGAGTTTGGGGGGGACAGGAGGAAACACCATATATTTT. Translating gives CAWSLGGTGGNTIYF.

This clone has just a few counts. The rearrangement links TRBV5-1 to TRBJ2-1; weak D call: TRBD1 (5 bases). Deletions cut 4 bases from V and 6 bases from J, with 5 bases between. Looked up from germline, CDR1 is SGHRS and CDR2 is YFSETQ. The CDR3 covers 11 residues. This chain's CDR3 is CASSQGNEQFF. DNA for the CDR3: TGCGCCAGCAGCCAGGGCAATGAGCAGTTCTTC.

The chain couples TRBV6-5 to TRBJ1-1; perhaps TRBD1 as D (5 bases). Trimming removed 6 bases at V and 10 bases at J, with 21 bases between. CDR1 and CDR2 from the germline V gene are MNHEY and SVGAGI. This CDR3 contains 14 residues. DNA for the CDR3: TGTGCCAGCAGCCCCTCCCCCGCCGGGGCAGGAGCTTTCTTT. This sequence encodes CASSPSPAGAGAFF.

This clone was observed a handful of times. This chain joins TRBV7-2 and TRBJ1-1; D gene ambiguous. This CDR3 is 13 amino acids long. Germline V gene sequence: CDR1 SGHTA, CDR2 FQGNSA. V lost 5 bases, J lost 1 base, and 8 bases lay in between. The CDR3 spells CASSLQKNTEAFF. CDR3 in DNA: TGTGCCAGCAGCCTCCAGAAGAACACTGAAGCTTTCTTT.

This rearrangement joins TRBV4-3 to TRBJ1-6; 7 bases are shared with TRBD1. Germline assignment: CDR1 LGHNA and CDR2 YSLEER. CDR3 length: 14 amino acids. V trimming: 8 bases; J trimming: 6 bases; junction bases outside the gene matches: 7. The CDR3 loop reads CASSPGQSNSPLHF. The CDR3 DNA reads TGCGCCAGCTCTCCGGGACAGTCTAATTCACCCCTCCACTTT.

The V call is TRBV11-3, the J call TRBJ1-1; D gene unclear. V dropped 1 base and J dropped 1 base, with 4 bases sitting between them. This CDR3 is built from 13 residues. Per the germline V gene, CDR1 is SGHNT and CDR2 is YENEEA. In DNA, the CDR3 is TGTGCCAGCAGCTTAGGAGGGAACACTGAAGCTTTCTTT. Amino acids: CASSLGGNTEAFF.

This chain links TRBV18 with TRBJ2-1; 9 bases fit TRBD2. CDR3 length: 17 amino acids. V lost 3 bases and J lost 7; bases outside the gene matches: 13. Germline CDR1 reads KGHSH; CDR2 reads LQKENI. The CDR3 DNA follows: TGTGCCAGCTCACCCCCCGGAGCGGGAGGCCCCTTTAATGAGCAGTTCTTC. Translation gives CASSPPGAGGPFNEQFF.

The CDR3 DNA sequence: TGCGCCAGCAGCCCCCGGGGTGCCTACAATGAGCAGTTCTTC. Translating it yields CASSPRGAYNEQFF. This rearrangement joins TRBV5-1 to TRBJ2-1; D is perhaps TRBD2 (5 bases). V lost 4 bases, J lost 2 bases, and 10 bases lay in between. The CDR3 spans 14 residues. CDR1 and CDR2 from the germline V gene are SGHRS and YFSETQ.

The J gene is TRBJ1-2, the V gene TRBV19; TRBD1 matches 7 bases. The V gene's germline CDR1 is LNHDA and CDR2 SQIVND (reference sequence). This CDR3 is 16 amino acids long. Trimming took 4 bases from V and 4 from J; bases not matched to a gene: 12. As DNA, the CDR3 is TGTGCCAGTAGTACAACAAATCCAGGGGGGAGCTATGGCTACACCTTC. Encoded protein: CASSTTNPGGSYGYTF. The full variable domain, with the rest looked up from reference TRBV19 and TRBJ1-2, is DGGITQSPKYLFRKEGQNVTLSCEQNLNHDAMYWYRQDPGQGLRLIYYSQIVNDFQKGDIAEGYSVSREKKESFPLTVTSAQKNPTAFYLCASSTTNPGGSYGYTFGSGTRLTVV.

The genes are TRBV18 and TRBJ2-2, with D unclear. This CDR3 is 13 amino acids long. V was clipped by 3 bases and J by 6 bases, with 8 bases between them. CDR1 is KGHSH, CDR2 LQKENI, per germline. DNA of the CDR3: TGTGCCAGCTCACCTTCCGCATCCGGGGAGCTGTTTTTT. This gives the protein CASSPSASGELFF.